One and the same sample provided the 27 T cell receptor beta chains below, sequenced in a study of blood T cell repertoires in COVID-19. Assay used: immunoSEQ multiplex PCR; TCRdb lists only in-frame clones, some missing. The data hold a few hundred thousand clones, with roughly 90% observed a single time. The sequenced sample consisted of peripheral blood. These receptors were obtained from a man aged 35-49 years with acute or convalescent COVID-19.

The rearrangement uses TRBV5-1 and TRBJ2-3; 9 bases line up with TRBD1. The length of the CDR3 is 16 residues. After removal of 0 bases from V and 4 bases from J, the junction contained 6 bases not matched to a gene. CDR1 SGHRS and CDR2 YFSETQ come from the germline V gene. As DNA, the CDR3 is TGCGCCAGCAGCTTGGAAACAGGGGGCTTAGCAGATACGCAGTATTTT. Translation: CASSLETGGLADTQYF.

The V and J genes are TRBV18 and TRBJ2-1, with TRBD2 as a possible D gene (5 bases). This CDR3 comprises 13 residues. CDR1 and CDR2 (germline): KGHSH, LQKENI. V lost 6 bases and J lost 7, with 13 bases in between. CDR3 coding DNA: TGTGCCAGCTCTCCCCCGGGCGGGAATGAGCAGTTCTTC. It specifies CASSPPGGNEQFF.

Here the CDR3 DNA reads TGTGCCAGCAGCCAACCGGGACAGGCTAATGAAAAACTGTTTTTT. Its translation: CASSQPGQANEKLFF. This chain connects TRBV4-2 to TRBJ1-4; TRBD1 aligns across 8 bases. This CDR3 region has 15 residues. Looked up from germline, CDR1 is LGHNA and CDR2 is YNFKEQ. The ends lost 2 bases at V and 3 bases at J; junction bases unmatched: 2.

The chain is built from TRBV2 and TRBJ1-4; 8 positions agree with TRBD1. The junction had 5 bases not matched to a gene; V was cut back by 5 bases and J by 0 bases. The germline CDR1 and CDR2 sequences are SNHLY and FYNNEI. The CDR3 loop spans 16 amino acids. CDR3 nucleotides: TGTGCCAGCAGTAGGGACAGGCCCACAACTAATGAAAAACTGTTTTTT. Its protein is CASSRDRPTTNEKLFF.

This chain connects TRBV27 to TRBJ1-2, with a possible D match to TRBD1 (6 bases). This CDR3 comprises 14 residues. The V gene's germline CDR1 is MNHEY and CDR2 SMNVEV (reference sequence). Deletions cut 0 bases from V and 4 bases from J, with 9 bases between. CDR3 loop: CASSLSRGGYGYTF. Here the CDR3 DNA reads TGTGCCAGCAGTTTATCGAGAGGGGGCTATGGCTACACCTTC.

In DNA, the CDR3 is TGCAGCGTTGACGACAGATTCTACACCTTC. Its translation: CSVDDRFYTF. The chain links TRBV29-1 to TRBJ1-2; TRBD1 might be the D (5 bases). The germline V gene has CDR1 SQVTM and CDR2 ANQGSEA. Trimming took 3 bases from V and 10 from J, leaving 9 bases between them. This CDR3 has 10 amino acids.

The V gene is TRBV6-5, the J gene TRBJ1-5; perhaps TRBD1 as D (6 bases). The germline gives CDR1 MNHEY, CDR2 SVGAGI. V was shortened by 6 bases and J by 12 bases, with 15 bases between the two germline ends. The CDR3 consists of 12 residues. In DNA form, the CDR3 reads TGTGCCAGCAGGACTGAACAGGGATACCAGCATTTT. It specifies CASRTEQGYQHF.

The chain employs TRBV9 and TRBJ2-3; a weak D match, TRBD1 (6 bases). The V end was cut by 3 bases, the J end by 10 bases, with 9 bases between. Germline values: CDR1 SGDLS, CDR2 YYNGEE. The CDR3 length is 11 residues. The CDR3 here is CASSAQGSQYF. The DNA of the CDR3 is TGTGCCAGCAGCGCACAGGGATCGCAGTATTTT.

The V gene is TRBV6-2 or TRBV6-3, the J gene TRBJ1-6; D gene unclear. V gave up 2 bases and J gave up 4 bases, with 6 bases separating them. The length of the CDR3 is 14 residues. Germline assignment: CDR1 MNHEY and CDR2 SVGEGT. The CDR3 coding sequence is TGTGCCAGCAGTTACAGCGGGTATAATTCACCCCTCCACTTT. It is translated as CASSYSGYNSPLHF.

Here the CDR3 reads CSVEQGAQETQYF. The CDR3 DNA reads as TGCAGCGTTGAACAGGGGGCACAAGAGACCCAGTACTTC. The chain combines TRBV29-1 with TRBJ2-5; TRBD1 aligns across 8 bases. The CDR3 contains 13 residues. CDR1 is SQVTM, CDR2 ANQGSEA, per germline. V was clipped by 2 bases and J by 2 bases; unmatched bases: 1.

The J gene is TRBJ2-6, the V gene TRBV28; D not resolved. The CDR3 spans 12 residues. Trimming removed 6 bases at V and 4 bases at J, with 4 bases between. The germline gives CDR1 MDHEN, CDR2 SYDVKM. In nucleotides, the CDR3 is TGTGCCAGCAGGGAGGGGGCCAACGTCCTGACTTTC. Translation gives CASREGANVLTF.

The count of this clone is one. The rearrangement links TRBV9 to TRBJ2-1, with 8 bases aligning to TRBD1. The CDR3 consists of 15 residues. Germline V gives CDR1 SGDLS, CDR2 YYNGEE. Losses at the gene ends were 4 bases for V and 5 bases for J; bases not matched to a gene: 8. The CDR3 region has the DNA TGTGCCAGCAGCCCAGGGGGCCACGGGGACAATGAGCAGTTCTTC. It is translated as CASSPGGHGDNEQFF.

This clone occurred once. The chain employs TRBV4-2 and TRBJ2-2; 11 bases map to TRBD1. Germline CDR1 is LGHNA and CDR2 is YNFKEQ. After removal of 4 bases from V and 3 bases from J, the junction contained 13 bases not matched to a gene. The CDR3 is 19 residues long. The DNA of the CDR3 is TGTGCCAGCAGCCTACGGTGGACAGGGGGCGGTGTAGACACCGGGGAGCTGTTTTTT. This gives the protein CASSLRWTGGGVDTGELFF.

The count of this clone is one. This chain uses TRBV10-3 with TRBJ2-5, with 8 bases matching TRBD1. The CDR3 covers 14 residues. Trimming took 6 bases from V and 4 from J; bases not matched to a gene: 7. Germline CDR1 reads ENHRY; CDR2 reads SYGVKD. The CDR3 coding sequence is TGTGCCATCAGGGACAGGGAGGTGGGAGAGACCCAGTACTTC. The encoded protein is CAIRDREVGETQYF.

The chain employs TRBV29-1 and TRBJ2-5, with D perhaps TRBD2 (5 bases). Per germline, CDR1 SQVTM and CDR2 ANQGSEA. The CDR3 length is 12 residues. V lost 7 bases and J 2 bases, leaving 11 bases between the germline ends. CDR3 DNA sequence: TGCAGCGAAAAGACGGGACAAGAGACCCAGTACTTC. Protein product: CSEKTGQETQYF. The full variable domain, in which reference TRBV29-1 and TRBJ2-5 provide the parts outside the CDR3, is SAVISQKPSRDICQRGTSLTIQCQVDSQVTMMFWYRQQPGQSLTLIATANQGSEATYESGFVIDKFPISRPNLTFSTLTVSNMSPEDSSIYLCSEKTGQETQYFGPGTRLLVL.

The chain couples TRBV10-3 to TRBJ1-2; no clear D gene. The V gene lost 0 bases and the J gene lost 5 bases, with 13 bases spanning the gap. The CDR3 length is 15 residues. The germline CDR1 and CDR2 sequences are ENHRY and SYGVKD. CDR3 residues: CAISESSAPLYGYTF. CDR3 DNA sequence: TGTGCCATCAGTGAGTCCTCTGCGCCTTTATATGGCTACACCTTC.

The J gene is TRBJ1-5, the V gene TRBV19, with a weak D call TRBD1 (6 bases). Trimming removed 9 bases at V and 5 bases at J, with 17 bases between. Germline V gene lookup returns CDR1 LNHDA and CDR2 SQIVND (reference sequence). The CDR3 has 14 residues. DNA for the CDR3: TGTGCCAGCCGGGGGGCGGGCCGGGATCAGCCCCAGCATTTT. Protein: CASRGAGRDQPQHF.

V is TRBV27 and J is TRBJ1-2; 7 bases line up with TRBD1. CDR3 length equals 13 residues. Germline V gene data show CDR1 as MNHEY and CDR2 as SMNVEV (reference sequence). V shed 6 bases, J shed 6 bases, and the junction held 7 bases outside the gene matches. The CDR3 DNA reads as TGTGCCAGCAGCCGGACAGGAATGGATGGCTACACCTTC. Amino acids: CASSRTGMDGYTF.

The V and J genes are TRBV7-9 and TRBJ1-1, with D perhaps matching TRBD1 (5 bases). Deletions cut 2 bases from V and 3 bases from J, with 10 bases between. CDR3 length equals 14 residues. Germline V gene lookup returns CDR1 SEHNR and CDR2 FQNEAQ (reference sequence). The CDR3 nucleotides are TGTGCCAGCAGCTTAAATCAGGGTGACACTGAAGCTTTCTTT. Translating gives CASSLNQGDTEAFF.

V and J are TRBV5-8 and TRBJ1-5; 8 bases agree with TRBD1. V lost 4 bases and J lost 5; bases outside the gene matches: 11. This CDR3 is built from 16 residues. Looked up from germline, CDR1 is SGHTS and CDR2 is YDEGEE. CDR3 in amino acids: CASSPGQGTIDQPQHF. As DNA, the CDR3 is TGTGCCAGCAGCCCCGGACAGGGAACGATCGATCAGCCCCAGCATTTT. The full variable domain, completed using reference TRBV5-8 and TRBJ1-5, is EAGVTQSPTHLIKTRGQQATLRCSPISGHTSVYWYQQALGLGLQFLLWYDEGEERNRGNFPPRFSGRQFPNYSSELNVNALELEDSALYLCASSPGQGTIDQPQHFGDGTRLSIL.

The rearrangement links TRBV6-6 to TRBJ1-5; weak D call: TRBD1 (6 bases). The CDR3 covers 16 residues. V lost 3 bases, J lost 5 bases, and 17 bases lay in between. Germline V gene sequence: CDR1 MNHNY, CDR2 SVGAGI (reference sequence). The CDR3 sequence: CASSYPGGLPDQPQHF. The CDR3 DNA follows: TGTGCCAGCAGTTATCCCGGGGGGCTCCCCGATCAGCCCCAGCATTTT.

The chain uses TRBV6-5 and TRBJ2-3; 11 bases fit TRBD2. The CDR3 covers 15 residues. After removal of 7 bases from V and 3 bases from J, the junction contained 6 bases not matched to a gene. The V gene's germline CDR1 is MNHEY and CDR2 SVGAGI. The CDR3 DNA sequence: TGTGCCAGCACCAAAACTAGCGGGAGAACAGATACGCAGTATTTT. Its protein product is CASTKTSGRTDTQYF.

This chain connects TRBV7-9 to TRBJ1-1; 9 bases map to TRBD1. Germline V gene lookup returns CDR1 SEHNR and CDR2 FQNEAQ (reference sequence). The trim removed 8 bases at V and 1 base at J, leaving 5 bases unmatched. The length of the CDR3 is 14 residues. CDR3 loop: CASESGQGNTEAFF. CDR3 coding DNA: TGTGCCAGCGAATCGGGACAGGGGAACACTGAAGCTTTCTTT.

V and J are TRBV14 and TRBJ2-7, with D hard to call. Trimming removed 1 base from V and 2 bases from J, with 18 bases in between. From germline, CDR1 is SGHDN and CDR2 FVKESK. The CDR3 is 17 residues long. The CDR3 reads CASSQGVLFSEAYEQYF. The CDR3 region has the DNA TGTGCCAGCAGCCAAGGAGTGCTGTTTTCCGAAGCCTACGAGCAGTACTTC.

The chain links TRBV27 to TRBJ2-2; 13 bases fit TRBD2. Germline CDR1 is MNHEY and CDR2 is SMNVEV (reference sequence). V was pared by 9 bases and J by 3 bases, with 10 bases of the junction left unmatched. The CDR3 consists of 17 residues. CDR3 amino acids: CASAAQGLAGYTGELFF. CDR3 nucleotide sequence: TGTGCCAGTGCTGCCCAGGGACTAGCGGGGTACACCGGGGAGCTGTTTTTT.

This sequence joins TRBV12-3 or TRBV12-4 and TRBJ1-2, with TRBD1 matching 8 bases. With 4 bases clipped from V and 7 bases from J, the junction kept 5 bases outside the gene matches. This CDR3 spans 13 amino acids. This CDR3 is CASSSRGPTGYTF. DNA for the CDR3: TGTGCCAGCAGTTCCAGGGGGCCTACTGGCTACACCTTC.

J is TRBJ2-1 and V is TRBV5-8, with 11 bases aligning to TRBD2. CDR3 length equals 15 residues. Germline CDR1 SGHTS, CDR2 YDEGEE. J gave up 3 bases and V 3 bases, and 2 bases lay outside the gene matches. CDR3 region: CASSWGTSGYNEQFF. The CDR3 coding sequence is TGTGCCAGCAGCTGGGGGACTAGCGGCTACAATGAGCAGTTCTTC.